This T cell receptor beta chain was recovered during a study of OX40 agonist ivuxolimab in advanced cancers. In the study overall: Three dose-escalation patients had partial responses: one with hepatocellular carcinoma and two with cutaneous melanoma.

The germline V gene has CDR1 SNHLY and CDR2 FYNNEI. The CDR3 runs to 11 residues. Trimming left V 5 bases short and J 3 bases short, with 3 bases between. Assay: immunoSEQ multiplex PCR; the TCRdb copy retains only in-frame clones and omits some. The sample consists of around 48,000 clones, approximately 80% of them appearing once. V gene TRBV2 combines with J gene TRBJ2-3, with D unresolved. Material: CD4+ or CD8+ T cells sorted from blood, obtained in a trial of the OX40 agonist ivuxolimab. The origin of this receptor is an adult with an advanced solid tumor such as melanoma, head and neck, liver or kidney cancer. The CDR3 DNA reads as TGTGCCAGCAGTTATACAGATACGCAGTATTTT. Translation: CASSYTDTQYF.